A single sample is the source of the 31 T cell receptor beta chains below, sequenced in a study of graft-versus-host responses after intestinal transplantation. Their antigen targets remain unknown. Profiled with immunoSEQ multiplex PCR; TCRdb holds only in-frame clones, not every one. The sample holds about 110,000 clones, about 92% seen once. Sequencing used unstimulated CD4+ T cells sorted from spleen or lymph node cells, obtained before transplant. These receptors all stem from a human donor who was the organ donor for an intestinal transplant.

The chain combines TRBV6-6 with TRBJ2-1; D unresolved. V lost 2 bases to trimming and J lost 8 bases, with 10 bases between them. The germline CDR1 and CDR2 sequences are MNHNY and SVGAGI (reference sequence). The CDR3 is made up of 13 amino acids. The CDR3 coding sequence is TGTGCCAGCAGTTACCGGAGCTTCCATGAGCAGTTCTTC. It yields the protein CASSYRSFHEQFF.

The chain is built from TRBV7-2 and TRBJ2-5; possibly TRBD1 for D (6 bases). V lost 1 base and J 2 bases, leaving 11 bases between the germline ends. The germline gives CDR1 SGHTA, CDR2 FQGNSA. This CDR3 has 15 amino acids. The CDR3 spells CASSLDGGKQETQYF. The CDR3 DNA reads as TGTGCCAGCAGCTTAGATGGGGGCAAGCAAGAGACCCAGTACTTC.

V is TRBV10-1 and J is TRBJ1-1; D might be TRBD1 (5 bases). The V and J ends lost 1 base and 7 bases respectively, with 10 bases between them. Germline assignment: CDR1 WNHNN and CDR2 SYGVQD (reference sequence). The CDR3 runs to 13 residues. The CDR3 DNA reads as TGCGCCAGCAGTGAGTACCGGGACTTTGAAGCTTTCTTT. It translates to CASSEYRDFEAFF.

V and J are TRBV25-1 and TRBJ2-2, with unresolved D. The CDR3 extends over 14 amino acids. The germline CDR1 and CDR2 sequences are MGHDK and SYGVNS. V was trimmed by 2 bases and J by 1 base, leaving 5 bases between them. The CDR3 loop reads CASSERQNTGELFF. In DNA form, the CDR3 reads TGTGCCAGCAGTGAAAGACAGAACACCGGGGAGCTGTTTTTT.

V gene TRBV10-1 combines with J gene TRBJ2-1; 9 bases map to TRBD2. CDR3 size: 17 residues. CDR1 and CDR2 from the germline V gene are WNHNN and SYGVQD (reference sequence). The junction had 12 bases not matched to a gene; V was cut back by 2 bases and J by 7 bases. The CDR3 reads CASSETPLAGEDNEQFF. The CDR3 coding sequence is TGCGCCAGCAGTGAGACTCCACTAGCGGGCGAAGATAATGAGCAGTTCTTC.

The V gene is TRBV5-1, the J gene TRBJ2-7; no clear D gene. Germline V gene sequence: CDR1 SGHRS, CDR2 YFSETQ. The V end was cut by 1 base, the J end by 3 bases, with 20 bases between. The CDR3 is made up of 17 amino acids. The CDR3 nucleotides are TGCGCCAGCAGCTTGCCCCTAACATTACGTCGCTACTACGAGCAGTACTTC. Residues: CASSLPLTLRRYYEQYF.

The chain joins TRBV21-1 to TRBJ2-3; the table calls TRBD2, which could not be checked here. TRBV21-1 is a pseudogene locus. The CDR3 is made up of 16 amino acids. CDR3 region: CASSKARDFYPDTQYF. The CDR3 bases are TGTGCCAGCAGCAAAGCCAGGGACTTTTATCCTGATACGCAGTATTTT.

V is TRBV5-6 and J is TRBJ2-6; D call uncertain. V lost 3 bases to trimming and J lost 0 bases, with 7 bases between them. The CDR3 has 15 amino acids. CDR1 SGHDT and CDR2 YYEEEE come from the germline V gene. CDR3 sequence reads: CASSYQHSGANVLTF. The CDR3 DNA is TGTGCCAGCAGCTACCAACACTCTGGGGCCAACGTCCTGACTTTC.

This clone was counted once. This CDR3 is CAWTRFRRGGAFF. CDR3 nucleotides: TGTGCCTGGACGAGGTTTAGGAGAGGGGGAGCTTTCTTT. The V gene is TRBV30, the J gene TRBJ1-1; tentatively, D is TRBD1 (6 bases). Germline CDR1 is GTSNPN and CDR2 is SVGIG (reference sequence). There are 13 residues in the CDR3. Between the trimmed V and J ends, which lost 4 bases and 10 bases, there was a span of 19 bases.

This clone has a handful of counts. The chain couples TRBV6-1 to TRBJ2-7; 8 positions match TRBD1. The J segment lost 6 bases and the V segment lost 8 bases, leaving 9 bases of the junction unmatched. The CDR3 has 13 residues. The V gene's germline CDR1 is MNHNS and CDR2 SASEGT. The CDR3 sequence is CASYRGDGAEQYF. CDR3 coding DNA: TGTGCCAGCTACAGGGGGGACGGGGCCGAGCAGTACTTC.

The V and J genes are TRBV4-1 and TRBJ2-4; D is unresolved. The CDR3 sequence is 21 residues long. The V and J ends lost 4 bases and 7 bases respectively, with 35 bases between them. Germline V CDR1 and CDR2: MGHRA, YSYEKL. The CDR3 reads CASSRQPIPSGQPTNINIQYF. The CDR3 region has the DNA TGCGCCAGCAGCCGACAACCTATCCCGTCCGGGCAGCCAACGAACATCAACATTCAGTACTTC.

V and J are TRBV18 and TRBJ1-5; D call uncertain. CDR1 and CDR2 (germline): KGHSH, LQKENI. CDR3 length: 13 residues. The V and J ends lost 3 bases and 1 base respectively, with 4 bases between them. The CDR3 spells CASSPDSNQPQHF. Here the CDR3 DNA reads TGTGCCAGCTCACCGGACAGCAATCAGCCCCAGCATTTT.

The chain is built from TRBV7-8 and TRBJ1-5; 10 nucleotides line up with TRBD1. V lost 5 bases to trimming and J lost 3 bases; unmatched junction nucleotides: 4. CDR3 length equals 15 residues. Germline lookup yields CDR1 SGHVS and CDR2 FQNEAQ. The CDR3 nucleotides are TGTGCCAGCAGCGGGACAGGGGATTTCAATCAGCCCCAGCATTTT. The encoded protein is CASSGTGDFNQPQHF. Full variable domain (outside the CDR3, taken from reference TRBV7-8 and TRBJ1-5): GAGVSQSPRYKVAKRGQDVALRCDPISGHVSLFWYQQALGQGPEFLTYFQNEAQLDKSGLPSDRFFAERPEGSVSTLKIQRTQQEDSAVYLCASSGTGDFNQPQHFGDGTRLSIL.

The chain uses TRBV6-1 and TRBJ2-1; 11 bases fit TRBD1. Germline V CDR1 and CDR2: MNHNS, SASEGT. This CDR3 contains 15 residues. The trim removed 6 bases at V and 7 bases at J, leaving 8 bases unmatched. CDR3 in amino acids: CASRRGTGGNNEQFF. The CDR3 DNA is TGTGCCAGCAGGAGGGGGACAGGGGGTAATAATGAGCAGTTCTTC.

This sequence joins TRBV7-2 and TRBJ2-7; D is perhaps TRBD2 (5 bases). The CDR3 extends over 14 amino acids. The ends were cut back, 1 base at V and 1 base at J, with 8 bases in the middle. Germline V lookup: CDR1 SGHTA, CDR2 FQGNSA. Here the CDR3 DNA reads TGTGCCAGCAGCTTAGATAGAGGGTCCTACGAGCAGTACTTC. Translation: CASSLDRGSYEQYF.

The chain couples TRBV29-1 to TRBJ2-1, with D perhaps TRBD2 (6 bases). The CDR3 runs 15 residues. The V gene lost 5 bases and the J gene lost 0 bases, with 14 bases spanning the gap. Per germline, CDR1 SQVTM and CDR2 ANQGSEA. The CDR3 DNA reads as TGCAGCGTTACGGGGGAGCCCAACTCCTACAATGAGCAGTTCTTC. It translates to CSVTGEPNSYNEQFF.

The rearrangement joins TRBV5-1 to TRBJ2-3; D remains unclear. CDR1 is SGHRS and CDR2 is YFSETQ in the germline V gene. The CDR3 is 15 amino acids. V gave up 0 bases and J gave up 3 bases, with 11 bases separating them. The CDR3 sequence: CASSLEGGQTDTQYF. DNA of the CDR3: TGCGCCAGCAGCTTGGAGGGCGGTCAGACAGATACGCAGTATTTT.

J is TRBJ2-7 and V is TRBV27; 8 nucleotides match TRBD2. This CDR3 has 15 amino acids. Trimming cost V 4 bases and J 7 bases; bases outside gene matches: 12. Germline CDR1 reads MNHEY; CDR2 reads SMNVEV (reference sequence). The CDR3 DNA reads as TGTGCCAGCAGTTCCGGGACTAGTGGAGTGAGAGAGCAGTACTTC. Translated: CASSSGTSGVREQYF.

This clone is a singleton in its sample. The chain is built from TRBV4-2 and TRBJ2-2; no definite D call. This CDR3 comprises 17 residues. Germline V CDR1 and CDR2: LGHNA, YNFKEQ. The V gene lost 0 bases and the J gene lost 3 bases, with 14 bases spanning the gap. The CDR3 reads CASSQDSPSGYTGELFF. The CDR3 region has the DNA TGTGCCAGCAGCCAAGATTCGCCTAGTGGGTACACCGGGGAGCTGTTTTTT.

The V call is TRBV19, the J call TRBJ2-7; D perhaps matches TRBD1 (6 bases). With 3 bases removed from V and 7 bases from J, the gap between germline ends came to 22 bases. The V gene's germline CDR1 is LNHDA and CDR2 SQIVND (reference sequence). The CDR3 runs 16 residues. CDR3 sequence reads: CASSIRPGRGVREQYF. Written as DNA, the CDR3 is TGTGCCAGTAGTATTCGTCCGGGCAGGGGAGTAAGAGAGCAGTACTTC.

This chain uses TRBV19 with TRBJ1-1; the match to TRBD1 covers 7 bases. J lost 4 bases, V lost 5 bases, and 7 bases had no gene match. CDR3 length: 14 amino acids. Germline assignment: CDR1 LNHDA and CDR2 SQIVND (reference sequence). DNA of the CDR3: TGTGCCAGTAGTCTTCAGGGGGGGCGCACTGAAGCTTTCTTT. It translates to CASSLQGGRTEAFF. Filled out from reference TRBV19 and TRBJ1-1, the complete variable domain reads DGGITQSPKYLFRKEGQNVTLSCEQNLNHDAMYWYRQDPGQGLRLIYYSQIVNDFQKGDIAEGYSVSREKKESFPLTVTSAQKNPTAFYLCASSLQGGRTEAFFGQGTRLTVV.

This clone was seen once. The chain joins TRBV10-3 to TRBJ2-4; 8 bases match TRBD2. CDR1 and CDR2 (germline): ENHRY, SYGVKD. This CDR3 spans 12 amino acids. CDR3 DNA: TGTGCAACCTGGCCGGGACTAGGTGGGGGATACTTC. It yields the protein CATWPGLGGGYF.

The CDR3 DNA reads TGCGCCAGCAGCTTGGCGGGAGTTTACGAGCAGTACTTC. This sequence encodes CASSLAGVYEQYF. The chain uses TRBV5-1 and TRBJ2-7, with a tentative D call TRBD2 (6 bases). Trimming removed 0 bases at V and 4 bases at J, with 8 bases between. CDR1 is SGHRS, CDR2 YFSETQ, per germline. This CDR3 is built from 13 residues.

This chain links TRBV28 with TRBJ1-3; D unclear. The CDR3 loop spans 13 amino acids. CDR1 is MDHEN and CDR2 is SYDVKM in the germline V gene. V was shortened by 8 bases and J by 4 bases, with 12 bases between the two germline ends. CDR3 coding DNA: TGTGCCAGCGGTCTTCTGTCGGGAAACACCATATATTTT. This codes for CASGLLSGNTIYF. The full variable domain, completed using reference TRBV28 and TRBJ1-3, is DVKVTQSSRYLVKRTGEKVFLECVQDMDHENMFWYRQDPGLGLRLIYFSYDVKMKEKGDIPEGYSVSREKKERFSLILESASTNQTSMYLCASGLLSGNTIYFGEGSWLTVV.

The chain is built from TRBV28 and TRBJ2-5; 11 positions agree with TRBD2. The CDR3 length is 16 residues. Looked up from germline, CDR1 is MDHEN and CDR2 is SYDVKM. V trimming: 5 bases; J trimming: 5 bases; junction bases outside the gene matches: 10. CDR3: CASSGGLAGGWETQYF. The CDR3 region has the DNA TGTGCCAGCAGTGGGGGGCTAGCGGGAGGATGGGAGACCCAGTACTTC.

This chain connects TRBV30 to TRBJ1-4; 7 bases are a match to TRBD1. After removal of 1 base from V and 8 bases from J, the junction contained 10 bases not matched to a gene. The germline CDR1 and CDR2 sequences are GTSNPN and SVGIG (reference sequence). There are 15 residues in the CDR3. CDR3 DNA sequence: TGTGCCTGGAGTGGGGGCACAGGGGTAGGAGAAAAACTGTTTTTT. Its translation: CAWSGGTGVGEKLFF. The full variable domain, its missing parts supplied by reference TRBV30 and TRBJ1-4, is SQTIHQWPATLVQPVGSPLSLECTVEGTSNPNLYWYRQAAGRGLQLLFYSVGIGQISSEVPQNLSASRPQDRQFILSSKKLLLSDSGFYLCAWSGGTGVGEKLFFGSGTQLSVL.

This clone was observed a single time. As DNA, the CDR3 is TGTGCCAGCAGCGACACAGGGGTCGGCTACACCTTC. Its translation is CASSDTGVGYTF. The chain combines TRBV27 with TRBJ1-2, with TRBD1 matching over 7 bases. Germline CDR1 reads MNHEY; CDR2 reads SMNVEV (reference sequence). V shed 6 bases and J 8 bases; nucleotides not matched to a gene: 6. This CDR3 comprises 12 residues.

The gene calls are TRBV5-4 and TRBJ2-7; D uncertain. CDR3 length: 13 residues. V lost 0 bases, J lost 1 base, and 5 bases lay in between. Germline CDR1 is SGHNT and CDR2 is YYREEE (reference sequence). CDR3: CASSLAYSYEQYF. The CDR3 DNA follows: TGTGCCAGCAGCTTGGCCTATTCCTACGAGCAGTACTTC.

This clone showed up just once. V usage is TRBV9 and J usage is TRBJ2-2; D possibly corresponds to TRBD1 (5 bases). V was clipped by 0 bases and J by 7 bases, with 13 bases between them. From germline, CDR1 is SGDLS and CDR2 YYNGEE. The CDR3 is made up of 15 amino acids. CDR3 in DNA: TGTGCCAGCAGCGTAGAGGGCAGGGAAGGCGGGGAGCTGTTTTTT. Amino acid sequence: CASSVEGREGGELFF.

The chain employs TRBV10-3 and TRBJ2-7; 12 nucleotides align to TRBD2. The CDR3 length is 13 residues. The germline CDR1 and CDR2 sequences are ENHRY and SYGVKD. Losses at the gene ends were 8 bases for V and 5 bases for J; bases not matched to a gene: 4. The CDR3 DNA reads as TGTGCCATCGGACTAGCGGGAACTGACGAGCAGTACTTC. Amino acids: CAIGLAGTDEQYF.

In its sample, this clone was seen once. The gene calls are TRBV5-5 and TRBJ1-2; 8 nucleotides agree with TRBD1. Germline V CDR1 and CDR2: SGHKS, YYEKEE (reference sequence). This CDR3 spans 15 amino acids. After removal of 3 bases from V and 2 bases from J, the junction contained 6 bases not matched to a gene. The CDR3 is CASSSGTGTNYGYTF. CDR3 in DNA: TGTGCCAGCAGCTCTGGGACAGGAACGAACTATGGCTACACCTTC.